Listed below are T cell receptor beta chains from one sample, sequenced in a study of T cell changes during pregnancy in multiple sclerosis. Repertoires were generated with immunoSEQ multiplex PCR, while TCRdb's copy carries only in-frame clones and drops some. The data show 30,000 to 50,000 clones, roughly 93% seen once. The input for sequencing was CD4+ T cells from peripheral blood mononuclear cells, taken after pregnancy. The receptors here all came from a female donor with multiple sclerosis, enrolled in a pregnancy study. The CDR3 runs from the conserved cysteine through the conserved F or W. The D gene is left open where the match is weak. Only some rows state a clone size, as once, few, many or a class for expanded clones.

CASRGHAKNIQYF TGTGCCAGCAGGGGACACGCCAAAAACATTCAGTACTTC NA NA TRBJ2-4 TRBV6-5
CASSTGQPYEQYF TGTGCCAGTAGTACGGGACAGCCCTACGAGCAGTACTTC TRBD1 NA TRBJ2-7 TRBV19
CASSTTGSSYNSPLHF TGCGCCAGCAGCACAACAGGGAGCTCCTATAATTCACCCCTCCACTTT NA NA TRBJ1-6 TRBV5-1
CASSPLTGPINYGYTF TGTGCCAGCAGCCCCTTGACAGGGCCGATCAACTATGGCTACACCTTC TRBD1 NA TRBJ1-2 TRBV9
CSVATSNYGYTF TGCAGCGTTGCCACATCTAACTATGGCTACACCTTC NA NA TRBJ1-2 TRBV29-1
CASSLGQGASKLFF TGCGCCAGCAGCTTGGGACAGGGGGCGTCAAAACTGTTTTTT TRBD1 NA TRBJ1-4 TRBV5-1
CASRDRDLSYEQYF TGTGCCAGCCGGGACAGGGATCTGAGCTACGAGCAGTACTTC TRBD1 NA TRBJ2-7 TRBV2
CASSQERERASGAKNIQYF TGTGCCAGCAGCCAAGAGCGGGAGAGGGCCTCTGGGGCCAAAAACATTCAGTACTTC TRBD2 NA TRBJ2-4 TRBV14
CASSKSLGYEQYF TGTGCCAGCAGCAAGTCCCTCGGTTACGAGCAGTACTTC NA NA TRBJ2-7 TRBV7-6
CASSFDGGDYEQYF TGTGCCAGCAGCTTCGACGGGGGGGACTACGAGCAGTACTTC TRBD2 NA TRBJ2-7 TRBV7-2
CASSPRTGGSEKLFF TGTGCCAGCAGCCCCCGGACAGGGGGAAGTGAAAAACTGTTTTTT TRBD1 NA TRBJ1-4 TRBV11-2
CASSEIVQSVGEQYF TGTGCCAGCAGTGAGATAGTACAGTCCGTGGGCGAGCAGTACTTC NA NA TRBJ2-7 TRBV6-1
CASSQTGDHYGYTF TGCGCCAGCAGCCAGACAGGGGACCACTATGGCTACACCTTC TRBD1 NA TRBJ1-2 TRBV5-1
CAWKRGYEQYF TGTGCCTGGAAACGGGGTTACGAGCAGTACTTC NA NA TRBJ2-7 TRBV30
CASSLLAGEETQYF TGCGCCAGCAGCCTACTAGCGGGGGAAGAGACCCAGTACTTC TRBD2 NA TRBJ2-5 TRBV5-1
CASGRRQPNTGELFF TGCGCCAGCGGCCGTAGACAGCCGAACACCGGGGAGCTGTTTTTT NA once TRBJ2-2 TRBV5-1
CASSLYQGLAFF TGTGCCAGCAGCTTGTATCAGGGTTTAGCTTTCTTT NA NA TRBJ1-1 TRBV5-5
CASILRGGTKFF TGTGCCAGCATCCTTCGGGGGGGCACCAAGTTCTTC TRBD2 NA TRBJ2-1 TRBV7-9
CSVEGRSSGGAYNEQFF TGCAGCGTTGAAGGCCGTTCTTCGGGGGGGGCATACAATGAGCAGTTCTTC TRBD2 NA TRBJ2-1 TRBV29-1
CASSPPSGGAIEQYF TGTGCCAGCTCCCCGCCTAGCGGGGGGGCCATTGAGCAGTACTTC TRBD2 NA TRBJ2-7 TRBV18
CASSLDRGAGYTF TGCGCCAGCAGCTTGGACAGGGGTGCCGGCTACACCTTC TRBD1 NA TRBJ1-2 TRBV5-1
CASSHTTGRGGQPQHF TGTGCCAGCAGCCATACCACGGGGAGGGGGGGGCAGCCCCAGCATTTT NA NA TRBJ1-5 TRBV6-6
CASSEAGGQGIGYTF TGTGCCAGCAGTGAAGCCGGCGGACAGGGAATCGGCTACACCTTC TRBD1 NA TRBJ1-2 TRBV2
CASSAPGYRYGEQYF TGTGCCAGCAGCGCTCCCGGGTACCGATACGGGGAGCAGTACTTC NA NA TRBJ2-7 TRBV5-4
CASSLWGTASYEQYF TGTGCCAGCAGCTTGTGGGGGACAGCCTCCTACGAGCAGTACTTC TRBD1 NA TRBJ2-7 TRBV5-6
CSVLSGGRGTDTQYF TGCAGCGTTCTTAGCGGGGGGCGAGGCACAGATACGCAGTATTTT TRBD2 once TRBJ2-3 TRBV29-1
CASSYSLHNNYGYTF TGTGCCAGCAGTTACTCACTTCATAATAACTATGGCTACACCTTC NA NA TRBJ1-2 TRBV6-5
CASSYSGTGPEKLFF TGTGCCAGCAGTTACTCTGGGACAGGGCCTGAAAAACTGTTTTTT TRBD1 NA TRBJ1-4 TRBV6-6
CASSSRQGTGYTF TGTGCCAGCAGCAGTAGACAGGGAACCGGCTACACCTTC TRBD1 NA TRBJ1-2 TRBV14
CASSRAGYANEKLFF TGCGCCAGCAGTCGGGCGGGGTACGCTAATGAAAAACTGTTTTTT NA NA TRBJ1-4 TRBV5-1
CASGLGGKTGRDIEAFF TGTGCTAGTGGTTTGGGAGGGAAGACAGGGCGCGATATAGAAGCTTTCTTT TRBD1 NA TRBJ1-1 TRBV12-5
CASSSGGGGQETQYF TGCGCCAGCAGCTCCGGTGGCGGGGGCCAAGAGACCCAGTACTTC TRBD2 NA TRBJ2-5 TRBV5-1
CASSLASTPYQPQHF TGTGCCAGCAGCTTAGCCTCGACACCTTATCAGCCCCAGCATTTT NA NA TRBJ1-5 TRBV7-8
CAISPTARDTEAFF TGTGCCATCAGCCCGACGGCGCGGGACACTGAAGCTTTCTTT NA NA TRBJ1-1 TRBV10-3
CASSSREGGGAFF TGTGCCAGCAGCTCGAGGGAGGGTGGTGGGGCTTTCTTT NA NA TRBJ1-1 TRBV11-2
CASSLAGAGPTGELFF TGTGCCAGCAGCTTAGCGGGAGCCGGACCCACCGGGGAGCTGTTTTTT NA NA TRBJ2-2 TRBV7-8
CASSPAGNQETQYF TGCGCCAGCAGCCCAGCGGGGAATCAAGAGACCCAGTACTTC TRBD2 NA TRBJ2-5 TRBV5-1